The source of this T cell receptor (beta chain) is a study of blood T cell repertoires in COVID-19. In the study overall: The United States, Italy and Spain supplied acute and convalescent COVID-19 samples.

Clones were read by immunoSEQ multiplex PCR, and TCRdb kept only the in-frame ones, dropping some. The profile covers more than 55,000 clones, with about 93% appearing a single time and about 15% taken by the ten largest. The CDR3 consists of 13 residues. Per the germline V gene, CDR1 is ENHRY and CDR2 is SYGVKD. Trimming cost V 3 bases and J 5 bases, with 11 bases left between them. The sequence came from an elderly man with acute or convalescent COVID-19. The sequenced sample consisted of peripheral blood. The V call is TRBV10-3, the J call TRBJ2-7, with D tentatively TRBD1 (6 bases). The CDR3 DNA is TGTGCCATCAGTGATAACTACAGGGACGAGCAGTACTTC. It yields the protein CAISDNYRDEQYF.